This T cell receptor (beta chain) came from a study of early T cells in non-severe SARS-CoV-2 infection. One entry per CDR3 protein, called by TCRdb with MiXCR from the 5' RACE reads. The sample has over 85,000 distinct CDR3 sequences; around 14% are singletons. V lost 3 bases to trimming and J lost 2 bases, with 1 base between them. The CDR3 spans 11 residues. Germline V gene lookup returns CDR1 LGHNA and CDR2 YSLEER. Sequencing was done on a sample of whole blood. This rearrangement joins TRBV4-3 to TRBJ1-1; no clear D. The sequence was obtained from an adult who was a healthcare worker with PCR-confirmed SARS-CoV-2 infection or an uninfected control (not recorded which). CDR3: CASSHNTEAFF. In DNA, the CDR3 is TGCGCCAGCAGCCATAACACTGAAGCTTTCTTT.